A single sample is the source of the 20 T cell receptor beta chains below, sequenced in a study of blood T cell repertoires in COVID-19. Repertoires were generated with immunoSEQ multiplex PCR, while TCRdb's copy carries only in-frame clones and drops some. The table has roughly 99,000 clones, less than 90% seen once. The specimen was peripheral blood. The receptors stem from a human donor in a cohort sampled during active COVID-19.

The rearrangement uses TRBV11-3 and TRBJ1-1; a weak D match, TRBD1 (6 bases). Per the germline V gene, CDR1 is SGHNT and CDR2 is YENEEA. Trimming removed 5 bases from V and 11 bases from J, with 15 bases in between. CDR3 length: 12 amino acids. The DNA of the CDR3 is TGTGCCAGCAGCCGGGTGGCAGGGGAGGCTTTCTTT. Its translation is CASSRVAGEAFF.

This chain connects TRBV5-5 to TRBJ2-7; a weak D match, TRBD2 (5 bases). CDR1 and CDR2 from the germline V gene are SGHKS and YYEKEE (reference sequence). V was pared by 0 bases and J by 3 bases, with 13 bases between. The CDR3 covers 15 residues. CDR3: CASSLGLATVYEQYV. The CDR3 DNA is TGTGCCAGCAGCTTGGGGTTAGCGACCGTCTACGAGCAGTACGTC.

This clone was picked up one time. V and J are TRBV15 and TRBJ1-1, with a possible D match to TRBD1 (6 bases). The V and J ends lost 1 base and 1 base respectively, with 10 bases between them. The germline V gene has CDR1 LNHNV and CDR2 YYDKDF (reference sequence). The CDR3 is 15 residues long. The CDR3 DNA follows: TGTGCCACCAGCAGAGGGGGGCAGACGAACACTGAAGCTTTCTTT. Translating it yields CATSRGGQTNTEAFF.

In DNA, the CDR3 is TGCGCCAGCAGCCAGACGGACAGAGCAACTAATGAAAAACTGTTTTTT. It yields the protein CASSQTDRATNEKLFF. This sequence joins TRBV4-3 and TRBJ1-4; D is possibly TRBD1 (6 bases). Per germline, CDR1 LGHNA and CDR2 YSLEER. Trimming removed 3 bases from V and 0 bases from J, with 11 bases in between. The CDR3 runs 16 residues.

The J gene is TRBJ2-2, the V gene TRBV27; 9 nucleotides match TRBD1. Looked up from germline, CDR1 is MNHEY and CDR2 is SMNVEV (reference sequence). J gave up 2 bases and V 3 bases, and 10 bases lay outside the gene matches. This CDR3 is 18 amino acids long. The CDR3 reads CASSFMPGGQGNTGELFF. The CDR3 bases are TGTGCCAGCAGTTTTATGCCGGGGGGACAGGGCAACACCGGGGAGCTGTTTTTT.

V gene TRBV7-6 combines with J gene TRBJ1-1; D is unclear. Germline V gene sequence: CDR1 SGHVS, CDR2 FNYEAQ. This CDR3 region has 15 residues. V was shortened by 4 bases and J by 4 bases, with 16 bases between the two germline ends. DNA for the CDR3: TGTGCCAGCAGCTCCTCCATGGGAGAGGGCACTGAAGCTTTCTTT. Translating it yields CASSSSMGEGTEAFF.

CDR3 bases: TGTGCCAGCTCACCTCCAGGGTGGAAGCCGGGCGGGATCAATGAGCAGTTCTTC. It specifies CASSPPGWKPGGINEQFF. The chain joins TRBV18 to TRBJ2-1; tentative D call: TRBD2 (6 bases). The CDR3 covers 18 residues. Trimming stripped 3 bases from V and 6 bases from J, with 24 bases between. Germline V gene lookup returns CDR1 KGHSH and CDR2 LQKENI.

This clone was observed a single time. The V call is TRBV30, the J call TRBJ2-2, with 9 bases that match TRBD1. CDR3 length equals 16 residues. J lost 4 bases, V lost 3 bases, and 9 bases had no gene match. Germline loops: CDR1 GTSNPN, CDR2 SVGIG (reference sequence). The CDR3 loop is CAWSSSGTGFTGELFF. The DNA of the CDR3 is TGTGCCTGGAGCTCTTCCGGGACAGGGTTCACCGGGGAGCTGTTTTTT.

CDR3 sequence: CASSPYDTEAFF. CDR3 sequence (DNA): TGTGCCAGCAGCCCCTATGACACTGAAGCTTTCTTT. V and J are TRBV13 and TRBJ1-1; D is unresolved. V was clipped by 5 bases and J by 3 bases, with 7 bases between them. The CDR3 spans 12 residues. Germline values: CDR1 PRHDT, CDR2 FYEKMQ (reference sequence).

This chain's CDR3 is CATSETGTNSYEQYV. DNA of the CDR3: TGTGCCACCAGTGAGACAGGGACCAACTCCTACGAGCAGTACGTC. The chain is built from TRBV24-1 and TRBJ2-7; 7 positions agree with TRBD1. With 4 bases clipped from V and 0 bases from J, the junction kept 5 bases outside the gene matches. The length of the CDR3 is 15 residues. Looked up from germline, CDR1 is KGHDR and CDR2 is SFDVKD.

The genes are TRBV2 and TRBJ2-5; 7 positions match TRBD1. The CDR3 loop spans 15 amino acids. The germline gives CDR1 SNHLY, CDR2 FYNNEI. V shed 7 bases, J shed 1 base, and the junction held 9 bases outside the gene matches. The DNA of the CDR3 is TGTGCCAGCACCCGACAGGGCCTGGGCCAAGAGACCCAGTACTTC. This translates into CASTRQGLGQETQYF.

The CDR3 sequence: CASSLGGSQETQYF. CDR3 in DNA: TGTGCCAGCAGCCTAGGGGGATCCCAAGAGACCCAGTACTTC. The rearrangement links TRBV7-3 to TRBJ2-5; weak D call: TRBD1 (6 bases). Per germline, CDR1 SGHTA and CDR2 FQGTGA. This CDR3 contains 14 residues. Trimming took 5 bases from V and 1 from J, leaving 11 bases between them.

V is TRBV7-2 and J is TRBJ2-1; maybe TRBD2 (5 bases). This CDR3 contains 17 residues. Trimming took 1 base from V and 0 from J, leaving 13 bases between them. CDR1 and CDR2 (germline): SGHTA, FQGNSA. The CDR3: CASSLVARGNSYNEQFF. For the CDR3, the DNA is TGTGCCAGCAGCTTAGTCGCTAGAGGGAACTCCTACAATGAGCAGTTCTTC.

The chain uses TRBV7-9 and TRBJ1-2; 9 positions match TRBD1. The length of the CDR3 is 13 residues. V trimming: 5 bases; J trimming: 7 bases; junction bases outside the gene matches: 5. Germline CDR1 and CDR2: SEHNR and FQNEAQ (reference sequence). The DNA of the CDR3 is TGTGCCAGCAGCGCGGGACAGGGCGGTGGCTACACCTTC. Its translation is CASSAGQGGGYTF.

In its sample, this clone was seen once. This chain connects TRBV21-1 to TRBJ2-1; the DNA was not compared with TRBD2, the D call given in the table. TRBV21-1 has pseudogene status. The CDR3 spans 13 residues. The CDR3 loop reads CASGTSGRNEQFF. The CDR3 DNA reads TGTGCCAGCGGGACTAGCGGGAGAAATGAGCAGTTCTTC.

The chain couples TRBV29-1 to TRBJ2-2; the match to TRBD2 covers 8 bases. The germline V gene encodes CDR1 SQVTM and CDR2 ANQGSEA. Trimming took 0 bases from V and 1 from J; bases not matched to a gene: 1. There are 15 residues in the CDR3. The CDR3 DNA reads TGCAGCGTTGAAGAAGCGGGGGTGAACACCGGGGAGCTGTTTTTT. It translates to CSVEEAGVNTGELFF.

The chain's CDR3 is CASSLPVAGWETQYF. The CDR3 DNA follows: TGTGCCAGCAGCCTTCCAGTCGCAGGGTGGGAGACCCAGTACTTC. The chain combines TRBV14 with TRBJ2-5; a weak D match, TRBD1 (5 bases). The V gene lost 4 bases and the J gene lost 5 bases, with 17 bases spanning the gap. The CDR3 runs 15 residues. Germline-derived CDR1 and CDR2 are SGHDN and FVKESK.

V gene TRBV5-4 combines with J gene TRBJ2-5; TRBD2 matches 13 bases. CDR1 SGHNT and CDR2 YYREEE come from the germline V gene (reference sequence). V lost 4 bases, J lost 1 base, and 4 bases stayed unmatched. CDR3 length equals 16 residues. The CDR3 protein is CASSLGTSGTQETQYF. CDR3 DNA sequence: TGTGCCAGCAGCCTCGGGACTAGCGGGACCCAAGAGACCCAGTACTTC.

This chain uses TRBV29-1 with TRBJ1-1; TRBD1 agrees at 7 bases. With V trimmed by 4 bases and J by 1 base, 0 bases remained unmatched. The germline gives CDR1 SQVTM, CDR2 ANQGSEA. The CDR3 runs 12 residues. The CDR3, as DNA: TGCAGCGTTGGGGACAGGAACACTGAAGCTTTCTTT. Its protein is CSVGDRNTEAFF.

This chain connects TRBV4-1 to TRBJ2-1; 12 bases map to TRBD2. Trimming removed 2 bases from V and 0 bases from J; junction bases left unmatched: 5. Germline V gene lookup returns CDR1 MGHRA and CDR2 YSYEKL. This CDR3 contains 18 residues. CDR3 sequence: CASSQWAGLAGSYNEQFF. DNA of the CDR3: TGCGCCAGCAGCCAATGGGCGGGACTAGCGGGCTCCTACAATGAGCAGTTCTTC.